The 20 T cell receptor beta chains below all came from one sample that was sequenced in a study of post-analysis software for immune sequencing data. Prepared libraries of TCR beta cDNA carried unique molecular identifiers. MiXCR, run by TCRdb on the PCR reads, gives a single entry per CDR3 protein. Of 700,000 to 900,000 distinct CDR3 sequences listed, around 42% are singletons. Study-level points and caveats: Higher frequency in patients than in controls was seen for about five TRBV segments, with TRBV5-6, TRBV5-1 and TRBV20-1 among them.

No cognate antigen is known for these TCRs. Sequences were obtained from blood. The receptors stem from a girl under 18 with multiple sclerosis.

This clonotype was found a few times. This rearrangement joins TRBV6-1 to TRBJ2-1; D is unresolved. Germline values: CDR1 MNHNS, CDR2 SASEGT. Between the trimmed V and J ends, which lost 1 base and 8 bases, there was a span of 3 bases. The CDR3 is 11 residues long. DNA for the CDR3: TGTGCCAGCAGTGAAGGGGATGAGCAGTTCTTC. Amino acid sequence: CASSEGDEQFF.

V is TRBV27 and J is TRBJ2-3; D is uncertain. Trimming shortened V by 5 bases and J by 1 base, and 13 bases separated the two germline ends. CDR1 and CDR2 from the germline V gene are MNHEY and SMNVEV (reference sequence). The CDR3 spans 15 residues. CDR3 protein: CASSLRRGGTDTQYF. CDR3 in DNA: TGTGCCAGCAGTCTACGGAGAGGTGGCACAGATACGCAGTATTTT.

The gene calls are TRBV11-1 and TRBJ2-2; a weak D match, TRBD2 (5 bases). The CDR3 has 12 residues. V lost 7 bases to trimming and J lost 4 bases, with 7 bases between them. Germline-derived CDR1 and CDR2 are SGHAT and FQDESV (reference sequence). CDR3 nucleotide sequence: TGTGCCAGCAAGCGGCTCACCGGGGAGCTGTTTTTT. Translated: CASKRLTGELFF.

The rearrangement joins TRBV3-1 to TRBJ1-2; a possible D gene is TRBD1 (5 bases). V lost 2 bases and J lost 8, with 12 bases in between. The length of the CDR3 is 13 residues. CDR1 is LGHDT and CDR2 is YNNKEL in the germline V gene (reference sequence). The CDR3 bases are TGTGCCAGCAGCCAACAACTGGGGGTCGGCTACACCTTC. It codes for CASSQQLGVGYTF.

V and J are TRBV6-4 and TRBJ2-1; perhaps TRBD2 as D (5 bases). The V gene's germline CDR1 is MRHNA and CDR2 SNTAGT. The CDR3 length is 12 residues. The CDR3 region is CVREKGHNEQFF. The CDR3 nucleotides read TGTGTAAGGGAGAAGGGTCACAATGAGCAGTTCTTC.

On this clonotype: Because the CDR3's place on the DNA is in doubt, the DNA is left out and the CDR3 is given as listed by TCRdb. The rearrangement links TRBV28 to TRBJ2-6; TRBD1 is the table's D call, not checked against the DNA. With termini counted, the CDR3 has 18 amino acids. Germline values: CDR1 MDHEN, CDR2 SYDVKM. CDR3 in amino acids: CASSSSGQGSPGANVLTF.

This chain joins TRBV25-1 and TRBJ1-2, with 7 positions matching TRBD1. This CDR3 has 16 residues. V shed 0 bases, J shed 4 bases, and the junction held 8 bases outside the gene matches. Germline lookup yields CDR1 MGHDK and CDR2 SYGVNS. CDR3 region: CASSEYEGTDFYGYTF. CDR3 DNA: TGTGCCAGCAGTGAATATGAGGGGACAGACTTCTATGGCTACACCTTC.

The rearrangement joins TRBV25-1 to TRBJ1-2, with 7 bases identical to TRBD1. CDR3 length: 16 residues. Losses at the gene ends were 3 bases for V and 3 bases for J; bases not matched to a gene: 10. The V gene's germline CDR1 is MGHDK and CDR2 SYGVNS. The CDR3 reads CASSDPHRGAYYGYTF. The CDR3 nucleotides read TGTGCCAGCAGTGATCCCCACAGGGGCGCGTACTATGGCTACACCTTC.

The rearrangement uses TRBV7-9 and TRBJ1-2; 9 nucleotides align to TRBD1. The junction had 17 bases not matched to a gene; V was cut back by 5 bases and J by 7 bases. This CDR3 spans 17 amino acids. Germline lookup yields CDR1 SEHNR and CDR2 FQNEAQ (reference sequence). The CDR3 here is CASSIPLEGQGVGGYTF. The DNA of the CDR3 is TGTGCCAGCAGCATCCCCCTAGAGGGACAGGGAGTTGGTGGCTACACCTTC.

This clonotype showed up just a few times. The V and J genes are TRBV6-1 and TRBJ2-6, with D possibly TRBD1 on 5 matching bases. The CDR3 loop spans 15 amino acids. Germline assignment: CDR1 MNHNS and CDR2 SASEGT. V lost 0 bases and J 2 bases, leaving 5 bases between the germline ends. For the CDR3, the DNA is TGTGCCAGCAGTGAAGCGGGGCCTGGGGCCAACGTCCTGACTTTC. Its protein product is CASSEAGPGANVLTF.

This sequence joins TRBV28 and TRBJ1-1; D perhaps matches TRBD1 (5 bases). The germline V and J ends were trimmed by 7 bases and 5 bases, with 11 bases remaining between them. Per germline, CDR1 MDHEN and CDR2 SYDVKM. The CDR3 runs to 12 residues. The CDR3 here is CASKVKGTEAFF. The CDR3 DNA reads TGTGCCAGCAAGGTGAAGGGGACTGAAGCTTTCTTT.

This clonotype turned up a few times. This chain links TRBV27 with TRBJ2-7; a weak D match, TRBD1 (6 bases). Trimming left V 4 bases short and J 4 bases short, with 11 bases between. Germline V lookup: CDR1 MNHEY, CDR2 SMNVEV (reference sequence). CDR3 length equals 13 residues. The chain's CDR3 is CASSSFQGYEQYF. The CDR3 DNA reads TGTGCCAGCAGTTCTTTTCAGGGGTACGAGCAGTACTTC.

The chain carries TRBV5-5 and TRBJ2-5, with 9 positions matching TRBD1. The better agreement between TRBJ2-7 and the DNA end casts doubt on the J call. The CDR3 is 16 amino acids. CDR1 and CDR2 from the germline V gene are SGHKS and YYEKEE (reference sequence). CDR3 residues: CASSLSSGQGIYEQYF. CDR3 bases: TGTGCCAGCAGCTTGTCGTCAGGACAGGGGATCTACGAGCAGTACTTC.

V usage is TRBV5-6 and J usage is TRBJ1-5, with TRBD1 as a possible D gene (6 bases). Germline V CDR1 and CDR2: SGHDT, YYEEEE. The V and J ends lost 3 bases and 4 bases respectively, with 14 bases between them. This CDR3 spans 15 amino acids. Here the CDR3 reads CASSSGAGRNQPQHF. DNA of the CDR3: TGTGCCAGCAGCTCAGGGGCAGGGAGAAATCAGCCCCAGCATTTT.

Of note for this clonotype: At one of its ends the junction is not consistent with the germline gene, which may arise from a read error. This chain connects TRBV20-1 to TRBJ2-1; 7 positions match TRBD2. This CDR3 spans 14 amino acids. Germline values: CDR1 DFQATT, CDR2 SNEGSKA (reference sequence). The CDR3 DNA reads TGCAGTGCGCACAAGGGCGGGAGCACGGATGAGCATTTCTTC. Its protein is CSAHKGGSTDEHFF.

V is TRBV6-1 and J is TRBJ2-3; 16 nucleotides align to TRBD2. The CDR3 consists of 16 residues. Looked up from germline, CDR1 is MNHNS and CDR2 is SASEGT. V was clipped by 6 bases and J by 6 bases; unmatched bases: 6. The CDR3 reads CASRPGLAGGFDTQYF. Written as DNA, the CDR3 is TGTGCCAGCAGACCGGGACTAGCGGGAGGGTTCGATACGCAGTATTTT.

V usage is TRBV6-1 and J usage is TRBJ2-7, with a weak D call TRBD1 (6 bases). Deletions cut 3 bases from V and 3 bases from J, with 15 bases between. This CDR3 spans 15 amino acids. In germline, CDR1 is MNHNS, CDR2 SASEGT. CDR3 loop: CASSDPGDPFYEQYF. CDR3 DNA sequence: TGTGCCAGCAGTGACCCAGGGGACCCCTTCTACGAGCAGTACTTC.

The rearrangement uses TRBV6-1 and TRBJ1-1; D unresolved. Per the germline V gene, CDR1 is MNHNS and CDR2 is SASEGT. V lost 4 bases and J lost 1, with 10 bases in between. This CDR3 contains 14 residues. CDR3 in amino acids: CASSAVTPNTEAFF. The CDR3 DNA follows: TGTGCCAGCAGTGCGGTGACACCGAACACTGAAGCTTTCTTT.

The table lists this clonotype with a few counts. The rearrangement links TRBV12-3 or TRBV12-4 to TRBJ1-2; no definite D call. CDR3 length: 14 residues. The V end lost 1 base, the J end lost 4 bases, and 10 bases lay between the germline ends. The CDR3 loop is CASSLEADSYGYTF. The CDR3, as DNA: TGTGCCAGCAGTTTAGAGGCAGACTCCTATGGCTACACCTTC.

This clonotype was seen a few times. The chain carries TRBV5-1 and TRBJ2-5; possibly TRBD1 for D (5 bases). Germline V gives CDR1 SGHRS, CDR2 YFSETQ. The CDR3 runs 15 residues. V shed 0 bases and J shed 2 bases, with 11 bases lying between them. The CDR3 DNA reads as TGCGCCAGCAGCTTGGCCGGACATGATCAAGAGACCCAGTACTTC. Encoded protein: CASSLAGHDQETQYF.